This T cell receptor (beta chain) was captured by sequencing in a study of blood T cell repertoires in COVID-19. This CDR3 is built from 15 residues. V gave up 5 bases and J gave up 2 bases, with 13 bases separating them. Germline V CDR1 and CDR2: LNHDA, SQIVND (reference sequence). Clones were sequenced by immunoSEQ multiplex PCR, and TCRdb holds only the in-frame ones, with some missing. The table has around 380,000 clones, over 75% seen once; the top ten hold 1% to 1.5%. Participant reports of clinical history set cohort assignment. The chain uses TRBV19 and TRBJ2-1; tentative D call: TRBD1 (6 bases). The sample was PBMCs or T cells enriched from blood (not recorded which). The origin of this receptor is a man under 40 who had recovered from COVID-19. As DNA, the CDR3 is TGTGCCAGTAGTTCTGGCAGGGGACCCTACAATGAGCAGTTCTTC. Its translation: CASSSGRGPYNEQFF.